The clone carrying this T cell receptor (beta chain) was counted between two and nine times. The cohort comprised adults aged about 18 to 89 years residing in about two dozen US areas. Clinical history as reported by participants underpinned cohort assignment. All recovered Cohort 3 donors got two negative PCRs, got clearance, or saw symptom resolution. Deletions cut 2 bases from V and 2 bases from J, with 11 bases between. In germline, CDR1 is KGHDR, CDR2 SFDVKD. The CDR3 loop spans 15 amino acids. This specimen belongs to a study of blood T cell repertoires in COVID-19. Original processing methods: Estimation of nucleated cell counts relied on the amplification of reference gene primers. The method was immunoSEQ multiplex PCR; TCRdb's version includes in-frame clones alone and lacks a portion of them. The V and J calls and clone size come from that table; D and trimming were worked out from the DNA. The repertoire consists of around 300,000 clones, with around 90% occurring once and the leading ten covering 2.5% to 3.5%.

This clonotype was sampled from a woman between 45 and 60 years old who had recovered from COVID-19. V usage is TRBV24-1 and J usage is TRBJ1-2; unclear D gene. The source material was PBMCs or T cells enriched from blood (not recorded which). The CDR3 DNA is TGTGCCACCAGTGATTCGGGGAGGAGGAACTATGGCTACACCTTC. Protein: CATSDSGRRNYGYTF.